This TCR beta chain was identified during a study of regulatory T cells in long-lasting Graves disease. V lost 7 bases to trimming and J lost 6 bases; unmatched junction nucleotides: 6. The CDR3 runs 14 residues. CDR1 SNHLY and CDR2 FYNNEI come from the germline V gene. Time point in this sample: newly diagnosed GD, antithyroid drugs for less than 3 months. The TCR library was prepared using RNA isolated from PBMCs. Construction of TCR beta libraries relied on iRepertoire HTBI primers and on Arm-PCR targeting CDR3 regions. Each CDR3 protein is one row after TCRdb ran MiXCR on the multiplex PCR reads. The data show approximately 460,000 distinct CDR3 sequences, with approximately 16% seen just once and around a tenth held by the top ten. These sequences were also reported in another study, on T cells in Graves' hyperthyroidism and ophthalmopathy. From that report: Uncontrolled infection, other autoimmune disease, pregnancy or lactation disqualified patients from enrolment. A model built on 13 V-J features separated ophthalmopathy from stable hyperthyroidism.

This TCR was recovered from a woman in her 30s with Graves disease. The chain links TRBV2 to TRBJ2-7, with 13 bases fitting TRBD2. The specimen was peripheral blood mononuclear cells (PBMCs), collected at new diagnosis, from a patient treated with antithyroid drugs. CDR3 residues: CASNGLAGAVEQYF. Written as DNA, the CDR3 is TGTGCCAGCAATGGACTAGCGGGAGCGGTCGAGCAGTACTTC.